The clone carrying this TCR beta chain showed up just a few times. The antigen remains undetermined. The data originate from a study of identical twins. V was clipped by 6 bases and J by 7 bases; unmatched bases: 6. Germline-derived CDR1 and CDR2 are SNHLY and FYNNEI. The CDR3 is made up of 12 amino acids. TCRdb passed the 5' RACE reads through MiXCR, listing each CDR3 protein once. The data contain around 370,000 distinct CDR3 sequences, approximately 8.8% of them singletons. The study's findings and limits: For zero-insertion analyses, partial confounding could come from invariant MAIT and iNKT cells. The degree of excess twin sharing was weaker in beta out-of-frame sequences. Cord blood beta clonotypes that were abundant carried fewer insertions, and memory repertoires showed no such trend.

The chain is built from TRBV2 and TRBJ2-7; 7 bases fit TRBD2. The sample consisted of naive T cells sorted from blood. The sequence derives from a woman aged 50 to 60 in good health. DNA for the CDR3: TGTGCCAGCAGGGATCTAGCGGCAGAGCAGTACTTC. It codes for CASRDLAAEQYF.